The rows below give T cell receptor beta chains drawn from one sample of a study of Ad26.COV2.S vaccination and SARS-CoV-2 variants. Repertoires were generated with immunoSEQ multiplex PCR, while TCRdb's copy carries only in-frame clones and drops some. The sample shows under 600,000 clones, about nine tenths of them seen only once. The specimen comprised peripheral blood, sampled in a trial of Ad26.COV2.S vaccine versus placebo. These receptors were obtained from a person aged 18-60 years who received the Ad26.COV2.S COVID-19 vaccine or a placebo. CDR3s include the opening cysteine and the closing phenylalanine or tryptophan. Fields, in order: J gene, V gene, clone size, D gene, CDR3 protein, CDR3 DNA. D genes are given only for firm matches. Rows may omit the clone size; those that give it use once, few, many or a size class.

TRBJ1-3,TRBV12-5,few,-,CASGLVRNSGNTIYF,TGTGCTAGTGGTTTGGTACGGAACTCTGGAAACACCATATATTTT
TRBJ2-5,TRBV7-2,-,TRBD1,CASSLSGTGSETQYF,TGTGCCAGCAGCTTATCTGGGACAGGGAGTGAGACCCAGTACTTC
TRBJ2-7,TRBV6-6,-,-,CASSYPGTAQYEQYF,TGTGCCAGCAGTTATCCCGGGACGGCACAGTACGAGCAGTACTTC
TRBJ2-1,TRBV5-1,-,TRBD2,CASSLRGRAVEQFF,TGCGCCAGCAGCTTGCGCGGGAGGGCCGTTGAGCAGTTCTTC
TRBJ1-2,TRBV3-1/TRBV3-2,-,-,CASSQDGWDSYGYTF,TGTGCCAGCAGCCAAGATGGATGGGATAGCTATGGCTACACCTTC
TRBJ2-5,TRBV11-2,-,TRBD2,CASSATGLGETQYF,TGTGCCAGCAGCGCCACGGGACTAGGGGAGACCCAGTACTTC
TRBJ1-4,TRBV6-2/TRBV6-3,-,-,CASSYSTQGPATNEKLFF,TGTGCCAGCAGTTACTCGACGCAGGGACCAGCAACTAATGAAAAACTGTTTTTT
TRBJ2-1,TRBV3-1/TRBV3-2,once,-,CASSHVHLATTDNEQFF,TGTGCCAGCAGCCACGTTCACCTAGCGACTACAGACAATGAGCAGTTCTTC
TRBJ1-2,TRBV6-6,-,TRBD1,CASSADRGQALGGYTF,TGTGCCAGCAGTGCGGACAGGGGGCAAGCTCTTGGTGGCTACACCTTC
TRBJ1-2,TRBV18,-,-,CASSPTSDTLYGYTF,TGTGCCAGCTCACCGACTTCGGACACACTCTATGGCTACACCTTC
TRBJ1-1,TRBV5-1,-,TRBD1,CASSPGTGWTEAFF,TGCGCCAGCAGCCCCGGGACAGGGTGGACTGAAGCTTTCTTT
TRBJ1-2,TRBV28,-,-,CASSFLGVYYGYTF,TGTGCCAGCAGTTTTCTCGGGGTCTACTATGGCTACACCTTC
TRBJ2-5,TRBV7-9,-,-,CASSLVGETQYF,TGTGCCAGCAGCTTAGTAGGAGAGACCCAGTACTTC
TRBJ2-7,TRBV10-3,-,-,CAISGDKFYEQYF,TGTGCCATCAGTGGGGACAAGTTCTACGAGCAGTACTTC
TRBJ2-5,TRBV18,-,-,CASSPRQQETQYF,TGTGCCAGCTCACCAAGACAGCAAGAGACCCAGTACTTC
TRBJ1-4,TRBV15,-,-,CATSNPGSHEKLFF,TGTGCCACCAGCAACCCAGGGTCACATGAAAAACTGTTTTTT
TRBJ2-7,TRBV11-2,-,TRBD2,CASSPGSPSGKEQYF,TGTGCCAGCAGCCCAGGGTCCCCTAGCGGGAAAGAGCAGTACTTC
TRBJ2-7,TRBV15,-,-,CATSSVAGFPSYEQYF,TGTGCCACCAGCAGTGTTGCAGGGTTTCCCTCCTACGAGCAGTACTTC
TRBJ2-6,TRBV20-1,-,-,CSASTGLSGANVLTF,TGCAGTGCTAGTACAGGCTTGTCTGGGGCCAACGTCCTGACTTTC
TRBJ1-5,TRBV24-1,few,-,CATSDAALNQPQHF,TGTGCCACCAGTGATGCCGCTCTCAATCAGCCCCAGCATTTT
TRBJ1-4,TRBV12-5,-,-,CASGLWLAGSNEKLFF,TGTGCTAGTGGTTTGTGGTTGGCCGGATCTAATGAAAAACTGTTTTTT
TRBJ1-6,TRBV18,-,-,CASSFTVDYNSPLHF,TGTGCCAGCTCATTCACCGTTGACTATAATTCACCCCTCCACTTT
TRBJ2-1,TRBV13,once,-,CASSLMAGTSNEQFF,TGTGCCAGCAGCTTAATGGCAGGGACATCCAATGAGCAGTTCTTC
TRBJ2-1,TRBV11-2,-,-,CASSLARYSYNEQFF,TGTGCCAGCAGCTTAGCCCGGTACTCCTACAATGAGCAGTTCTTC
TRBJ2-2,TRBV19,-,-,CASMAKTPGSGPGELFF,TGTGCCAGTATGGCGAAGACACCGGGGTCCGGACCCGGGGAGCTGTTTTTT
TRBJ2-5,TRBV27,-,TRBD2,CASSGGGPQETQYF,TGTGCCAGCAGCGGGGGGGGACCCCAAGAGACCCAGTACTTC
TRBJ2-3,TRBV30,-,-,CAWIGKPSTDTQYF,TGTGCCTGGATCGGAAAACCTAGCACAGATACGCAGTATTTT
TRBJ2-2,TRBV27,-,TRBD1,CASSTYRLGQVPQLNTGELFF,TGTGCCAGCAGTACTTATAGGCTAGGACAGGTTCCTCAATTGAACACCGGGGAGCTGTTTTTT
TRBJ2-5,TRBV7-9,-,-,CASSGVPGETQYF,TGTGCCTCCAGTGGTGTCCCCGGGGAGACCCAGTACTTC
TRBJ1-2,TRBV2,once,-,CASSVADHYGYTF,TGTGCCAGCAGTGTGGCGGACCACTATGGCTACACCTTC
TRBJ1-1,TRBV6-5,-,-,CASTGRNTEAFF,TGTGCCAGCACTGGGCGGAACACTGAAGCTTTCTTT
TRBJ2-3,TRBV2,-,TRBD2,CASSGTSGGLGDTQYF,TGTGCCAGCAGTGGGACTAGCGGGGGGCTCGGAGATACGCAGTATTTT
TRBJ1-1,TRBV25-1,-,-,CASSEGRGLNTEAFF,TGTGCCAGCAGTGAAGGGCGGGGGCTGAACACTGAAGCTTTCTTT
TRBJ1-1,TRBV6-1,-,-,CASSEWWGASGKGTEAFF,TGTGCCAGCAGTGAATGGTGGGGGGCTTCGGGGAAAGGAACTGAAGCTTTCTTT
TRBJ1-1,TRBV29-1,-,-,CSVGGVDTEAFF,TGCAGCGTTGGGGGAGTCGACACTGAAGCTTTCTTT
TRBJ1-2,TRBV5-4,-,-,CASSDDRAYGYTF,TGTGCCAGCAGCGACGACAGAGCCTATGGCTACACCTTC
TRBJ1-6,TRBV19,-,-,CASNSGPRMGSPLHF,TGTGCCAGTAATTCGGGGCCGCGGATGGGTTCACCCCTCCACTTT
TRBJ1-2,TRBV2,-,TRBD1,CASRTTGHQGYTF,TGTGCCAGCAGGACGACAGGGCACCAGGGCTACACCTTC
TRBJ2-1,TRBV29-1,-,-,CSVPGTSGWEQFF,TGCAGCGTTCCCGGGACTTCCGGTTGGGAGCAGTTCTTC
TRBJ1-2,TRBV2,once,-,CASTRGYGYTF,TGTGCCAGCACGCGGGGCTATGGCTACACCTTC
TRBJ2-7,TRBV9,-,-,CASSVEMGSYEQYF,TGTGCCAGCAGCGTAGAAATGGGTTCCTACGAGCAGTACTTC
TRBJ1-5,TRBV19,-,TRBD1,CASNRGEQPQHF,TGTGCCAGTAACAGGGGCGAGCAGCCCCAGCATTTT